The entry below describes one T cell receptor beta chain. Study processing details: Estimation of nucleated cell counts was performed using reference gene primer amplification. Method: immunoSEQ multiplex PCR; TCRdb's copy keeps in-frame clones and lacks some. The DNA gave D and trimming, while V, J and clone size come from that table. The repertoire holds about 210,000 clones, with approximately 86% as singletons. The germline V gene encodes CDR1 LNHDA and CDR2 SQIVND (reference sequence). This CDR3 is built from 15 residues. Trimming at V came to 2 bases and at J to 9 bases, leaving 8 bases not matched to a gene. Clinical history as reported by participants underpinned cohort assignment. This sample stems from a study of blood T cell repertoires in COVID-19. In the study overall: Nucleic acid was either cDNA or gDNA, and it came from T cells, B-cell-depleted T cells, or PBMCs.

This chain uses TRBV19 with TRBJ2-1; 9 bases are shared with TRBD2. Sequencing input: PBMCs or T cells enriched from blood (not recorded which). The TCR comes from a woman in her 30s who had been exposed to COVID-19. The CDR3 DNA reads as TGTGCCAGTAGTATATTCGGCGGGGGGGCTGGTGAGCAGTTCTTC. As protein: CASSIFGGGAGEQFF.